Given below is one T cell receptor beta chain in context. What it binds is not known. TCRdb reanalysed the 5' RACE reads using MiXCR and keeps one entry per CDR3 protein. The sample lists 250,000 to 400,000 distinct CDR3 sequences; 13% to 15% were seen once. The data derive from a study of T-cell memory formation after mild COVID-19. Across the study: Largely donor-specific sequence clusters came from two donors.

Study-level findings and limits: Some responding clones appeared in pre-infection memory, suggesting cross-reactive memory joined.

Trimming took off 0 bases at V and 8 bases at J, with 9 bases between the two ends. Germline V gene lookup returns CDR1 LNHDA and CDR2 SQIVND (reference sequence). The CDR3 has 13 amino acids. The chain recombines TRBV19 with TRBJ2-3, with D unresolved. The sequence was obtained from a man aged 18 to 30 who had mild COVID-19 (a few samples of this study predate the infection). Cell type and time point are not known. Sequencing used PBMCs or a T cell subset sorted from them (not recorded which). For the CDR3, the DNA is TGTGCCAGTAGTATAGATTCGAGAGGTACGCAGTATTTT. This sequence encodes CASSIDSRGTQYF.